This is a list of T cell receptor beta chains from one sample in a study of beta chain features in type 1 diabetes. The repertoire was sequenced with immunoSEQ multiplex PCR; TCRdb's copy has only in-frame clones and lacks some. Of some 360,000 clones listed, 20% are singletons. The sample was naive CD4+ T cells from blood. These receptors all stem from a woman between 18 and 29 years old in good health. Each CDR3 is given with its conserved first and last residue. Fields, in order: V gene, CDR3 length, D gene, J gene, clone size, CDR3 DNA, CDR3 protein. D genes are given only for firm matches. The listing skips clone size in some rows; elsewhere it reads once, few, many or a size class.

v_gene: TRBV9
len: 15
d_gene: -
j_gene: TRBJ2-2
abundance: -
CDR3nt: TGTGCCAGCAGCGTAGCAACAGGTCACACCGGGGAGCTGTTTTTT
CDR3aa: CASSVATGHTGELFF

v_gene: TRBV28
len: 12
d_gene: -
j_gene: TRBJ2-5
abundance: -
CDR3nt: TGTGCCAGCAGTTCCCCGGGGGAGACCCAGTACTTC
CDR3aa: CASSSPGETQYF

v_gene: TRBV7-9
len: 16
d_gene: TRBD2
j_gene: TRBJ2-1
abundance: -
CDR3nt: TGTGCCAGCAGCTGGGGCCGGACTAGCGGGAGCAATGAGCAGTTCTTC
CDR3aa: CASSWGRTSGSNEQFF

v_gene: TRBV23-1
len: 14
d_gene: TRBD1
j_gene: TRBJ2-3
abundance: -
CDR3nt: TGCGCCAGCAGAGGGGACAGGGGGCTTGATACGCAGTATTTT
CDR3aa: CASRGDRGLDTQYF

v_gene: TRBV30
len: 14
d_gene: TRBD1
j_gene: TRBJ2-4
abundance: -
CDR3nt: TGTGCCTGGAGTCTACAGGGGTCCAAAAACATTCAGTACTTC
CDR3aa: CAWSLQGSKNIQYF

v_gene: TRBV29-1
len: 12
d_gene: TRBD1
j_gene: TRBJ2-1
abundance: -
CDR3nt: TGCAGCGTAGATAACAGGGGATATGAGCAGTTCTTC
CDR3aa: CSVDNRGYEQFF

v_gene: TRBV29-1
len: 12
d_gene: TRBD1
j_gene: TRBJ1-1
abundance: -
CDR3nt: TGCAGCGTGGACAGGGGTTACACTGAAGCTTTCTTT
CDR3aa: CSVDRGYTEAFF

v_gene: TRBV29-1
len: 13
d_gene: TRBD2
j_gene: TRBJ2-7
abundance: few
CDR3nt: TGCAGCCATCGGGTAGCGGGCAGTGGAGAGCAGTACTTC
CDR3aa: CSHRVAGSGEQYF

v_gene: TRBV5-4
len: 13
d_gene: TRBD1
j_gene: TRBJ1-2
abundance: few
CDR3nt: TGTGCCAGCAGCCAGGGACAGGAAAGCGGCTACACCTTC
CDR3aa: CASSQGQESGYTF

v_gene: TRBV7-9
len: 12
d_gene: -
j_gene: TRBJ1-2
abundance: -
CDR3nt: TGTGCCAGCAGCTTGGACGGGGGTGGCTACACCTTC
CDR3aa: CASSLDGGGYTF

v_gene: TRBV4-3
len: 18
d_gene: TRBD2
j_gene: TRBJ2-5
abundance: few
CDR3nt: TGCGCCAGCAGCCAAGATCTAGCGGGGGGCCCTAACCAAGAGACCCAGTACTTC
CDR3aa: CASSQDLAGGPNQETQYF

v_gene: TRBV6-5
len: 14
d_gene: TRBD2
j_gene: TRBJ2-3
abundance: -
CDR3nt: TGTGCCAGCAGAGCTAGCGGGATAACAGATACGCAGTATTTT
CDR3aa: CASRASGITDTQYF

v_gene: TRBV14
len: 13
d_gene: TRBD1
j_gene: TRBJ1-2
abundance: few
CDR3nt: TGTGCCAGCAGCCGCGGGACAGTAGGTGGCTACACCTTC
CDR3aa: CASSRGTVGGYTF

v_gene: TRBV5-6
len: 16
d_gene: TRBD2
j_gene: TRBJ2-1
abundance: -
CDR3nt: TGTGCCAGCTCCCCGGGAGTAGCGGGGACCTACAATGAGCAGTTCTTC
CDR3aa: CASSPGVAGTYNEQFF

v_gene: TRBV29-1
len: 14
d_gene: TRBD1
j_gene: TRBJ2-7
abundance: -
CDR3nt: TGCAGCGTCGGCCGGGACAGGCGAGCCTACGAGCAGTACTTC
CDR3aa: CSVGRDRRAYEQYF

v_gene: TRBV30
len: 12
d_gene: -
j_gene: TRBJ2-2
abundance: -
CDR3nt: TGTGCCTGGAACTTGCGCACCGGGGAGCTGTTTTTT
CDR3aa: CAWNLRTGELFF

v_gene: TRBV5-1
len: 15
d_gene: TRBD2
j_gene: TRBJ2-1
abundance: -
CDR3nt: TGCGCCAGCAGCTTTTCAGCGGGAGGAAGCAATGAGCAGTTCTTC
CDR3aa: CASSFSAGGSNEQFF

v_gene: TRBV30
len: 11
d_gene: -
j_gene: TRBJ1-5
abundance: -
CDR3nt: TGTGCCTGGAGCGCACAGGGGCCCCAGCATTTT
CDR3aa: CAWSAQGPQHF

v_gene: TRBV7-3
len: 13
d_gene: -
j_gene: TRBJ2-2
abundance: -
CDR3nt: TGTGCCAGCAGCTCCCAGGGGACCGGGGAGCTGTTTTTT
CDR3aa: CASSSQGTGELFF

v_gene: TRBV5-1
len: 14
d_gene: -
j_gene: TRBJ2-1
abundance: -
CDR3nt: TGCGCCAGCAGCCAAGCGGGCCTTTCGAATGAGCAGTTCTTC
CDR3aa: CASSQAGLSNEQFF

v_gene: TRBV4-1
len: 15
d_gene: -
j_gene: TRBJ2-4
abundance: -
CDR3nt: TGCGCCAGCAGCCAAGTCCAGGTGGGAGGAAACATTCAGTACTTC
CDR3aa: CASSQVQVGGNIQYF

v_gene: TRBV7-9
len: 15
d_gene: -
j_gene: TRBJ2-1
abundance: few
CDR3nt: TGTGCCAGCAGCTTTAGCTTAGAGTATCTGAATGAGCAGTTCTTC
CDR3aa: CASSFSLEYLNEQFF

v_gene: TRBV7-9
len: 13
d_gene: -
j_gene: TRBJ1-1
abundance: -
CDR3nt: TGTGCCAGCAGCCCCCCCCCTAACACTGAAGCTTTCTTT
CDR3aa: CASSPPPNTEAFF

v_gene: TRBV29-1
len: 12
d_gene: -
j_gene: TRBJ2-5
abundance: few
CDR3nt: TGCAGCGCAATTGGCAGGGCCAGGGCCCAGTACTTC
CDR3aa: CSAIGRARAQYF

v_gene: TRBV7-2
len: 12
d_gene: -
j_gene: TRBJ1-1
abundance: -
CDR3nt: TGTGCCAGCAGCTCGACAGGTCCTGAAGCTTTCTTT
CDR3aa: CASSSTGPEAFF

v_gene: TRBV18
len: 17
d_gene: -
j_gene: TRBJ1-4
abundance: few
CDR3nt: TGTGCCAGCTCGCACCGAAGGAGAAGAGCAACTAATGAAAAACTGTTTTTT
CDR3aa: CASSHRRRRATNEKLFF

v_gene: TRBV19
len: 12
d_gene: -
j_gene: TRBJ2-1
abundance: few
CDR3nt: TGTGCCAGTAGTCGGGGGTGGAGTGAGCAGTTCTTC
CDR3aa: CASSRGWSEQFF

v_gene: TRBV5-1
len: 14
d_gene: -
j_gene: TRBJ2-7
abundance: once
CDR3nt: TGCGCCAGCAGCTTGGAACAGACTAGCTACGAGCAGTACTTC
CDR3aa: CASSLEQTSYEQYF

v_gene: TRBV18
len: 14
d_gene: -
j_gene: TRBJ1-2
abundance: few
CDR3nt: TGTGCCAGCTCACGGCCGGGGTCCCCCGATGGCTACACCTTC
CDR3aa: CASSRPGSPDGYTF

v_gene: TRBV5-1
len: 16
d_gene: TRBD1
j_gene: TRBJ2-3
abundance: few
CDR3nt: TGCGCCAGCAGCTGGGGACAGGGGGTTGGCACAGATACGCAGTATTTT
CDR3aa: CASSWGQGVGTDTQYF

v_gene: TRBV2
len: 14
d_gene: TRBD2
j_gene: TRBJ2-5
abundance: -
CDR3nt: TGTGCCAGCAGGGAGCGGGAGTCACCCGAGACCCAGTACTTC
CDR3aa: CASRERESPETQYF

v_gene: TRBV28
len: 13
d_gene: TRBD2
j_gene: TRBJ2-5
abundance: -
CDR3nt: TGTGCCAGCAGTTTGGGAGGGCGGGAGACCCAGTACTTC
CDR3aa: CASSLGGRETQYF

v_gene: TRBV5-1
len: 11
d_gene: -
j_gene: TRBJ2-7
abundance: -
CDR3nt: TGCGCCAGCAGACAGGGATACGAGCAGTACTTC
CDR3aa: CASRQGYEQYF

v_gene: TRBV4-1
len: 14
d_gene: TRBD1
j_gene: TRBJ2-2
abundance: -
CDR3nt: TGCGCCAGCAGTCCGGGACAGGTAGCCGGGGAGCTGTTTTTT
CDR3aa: CASSPGQVAGELFF

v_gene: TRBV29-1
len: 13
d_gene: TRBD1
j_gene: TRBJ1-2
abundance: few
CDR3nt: TGCAGCGTTGCCTGGACAGGGAACTATGGCTACACCTTC
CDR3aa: CSVAWTGNYGYTF

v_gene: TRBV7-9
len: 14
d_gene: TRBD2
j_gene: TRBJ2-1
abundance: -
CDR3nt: TGTGCCAGCAGCCGTCTAGCGGGAGGGAATGAGCAGTTCTTC
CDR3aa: CASSRLAGGNEQFF

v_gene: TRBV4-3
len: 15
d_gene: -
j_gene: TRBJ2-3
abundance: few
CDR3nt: TGCGCCAGCAGCACCGACCGAACAGGGCCCTATACGCAGTATTTT
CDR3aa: CASSTDRTGPYTQYF

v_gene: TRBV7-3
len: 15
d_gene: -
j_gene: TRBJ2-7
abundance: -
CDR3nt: TGTGCCAGCAGCCTCTTCACCGGACACTCCTACGAGCAGTACTTC
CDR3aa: CASSLFTGHSYEQYF

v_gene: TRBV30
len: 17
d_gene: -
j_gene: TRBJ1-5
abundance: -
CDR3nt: TGTGCCTGGAGCACCAAGGTGGGGGCGATGGGCAATCAGCCCCAGCATTTT
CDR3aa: CAWSTKVGAMGNQPQHF

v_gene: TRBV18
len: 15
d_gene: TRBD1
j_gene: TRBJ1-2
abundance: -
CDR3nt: TGTGCCAGCTCACCAAGGGGACAGGGTATCTATGGCTACACCTTC
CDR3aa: CASSPRGQGIYGYTF

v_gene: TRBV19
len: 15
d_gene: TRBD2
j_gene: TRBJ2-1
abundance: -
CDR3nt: TGTGCCAGTAGGTCCGGGACTAGCGGGGGAGACGAGCAGTTCTTC
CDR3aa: CASRSGTSGGDEQFF

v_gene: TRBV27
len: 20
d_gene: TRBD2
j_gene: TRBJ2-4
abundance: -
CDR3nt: TGTGCCAGCAGTTTCCGAGGACTAGCGGACTTTATACTAGCCAAAAACATTCAGTACTTC
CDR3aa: CASSFRGLADFILAKNIQYF